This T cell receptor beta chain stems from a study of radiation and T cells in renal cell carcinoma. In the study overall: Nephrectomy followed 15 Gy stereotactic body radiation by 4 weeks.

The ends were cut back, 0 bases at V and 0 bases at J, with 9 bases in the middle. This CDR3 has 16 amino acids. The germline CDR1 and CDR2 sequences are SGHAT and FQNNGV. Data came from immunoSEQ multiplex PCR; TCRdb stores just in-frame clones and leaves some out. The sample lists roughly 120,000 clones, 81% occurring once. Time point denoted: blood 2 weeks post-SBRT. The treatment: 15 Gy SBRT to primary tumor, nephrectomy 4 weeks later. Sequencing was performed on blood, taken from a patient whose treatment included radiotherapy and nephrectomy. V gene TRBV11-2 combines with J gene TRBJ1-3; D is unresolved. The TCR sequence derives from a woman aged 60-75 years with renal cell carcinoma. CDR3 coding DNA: TGTGCCAGCAGCTTAGAAACCGTAAGCTCTGGAAACACCATATATTTT. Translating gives CASSLETVSSGNTIYF.